This entry features one TCR beta chain sequence. What it binds is not known. The source of the sample is a study of cytomegalovirus exposure and HLA in healthy donors. Whole-study results and caveats: Sequencing artifact likely explains a cluster of highly shared sequence variants.

The CDR3 runs 15 residues. Germline V gene data show CDR1 as MNHEY and CDR2 as SVGAGI. J lost 5 bases, V lost 5 bases, and 9 bases had no gene match. Use of 60 Vbeta and 13 Jbeta primers characterized the PCR. The protocol was immunoSEQ multiplex PCR, while the TCRdb copy is restricted to in-frame clones and leaves out a portion. The listing contains 200,000 to 250,000 clones. Sequencing was performed on PBMCs. The chain joins TRBV6-5 to TRBJ2-5, with 9 bases lining up with TRBD1. The receptor was derived from a girl between 2 and 10 years old in good health and CMV-seropositive. DNA of the CDR3: TGTGCCAGCAGTCCAACCGGGACAGGGTGGGAGACCCAGTACTTC. Translated, it gives CASSPTGTGWETQYF.